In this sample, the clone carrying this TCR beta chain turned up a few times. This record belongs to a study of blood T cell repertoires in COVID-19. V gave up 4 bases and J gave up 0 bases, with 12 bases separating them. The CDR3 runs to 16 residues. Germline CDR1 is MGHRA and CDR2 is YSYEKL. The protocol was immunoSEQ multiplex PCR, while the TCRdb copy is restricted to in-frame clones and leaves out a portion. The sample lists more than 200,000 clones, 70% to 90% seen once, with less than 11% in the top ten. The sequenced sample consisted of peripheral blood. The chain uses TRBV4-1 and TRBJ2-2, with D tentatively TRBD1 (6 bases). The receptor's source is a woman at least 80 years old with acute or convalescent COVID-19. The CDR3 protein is CASSRSTGANTGELFF. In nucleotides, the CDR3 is TGCGCCAGCAGCCGATCGACAGGAGCGAACACCGGGGAGCTGTTTTTT.